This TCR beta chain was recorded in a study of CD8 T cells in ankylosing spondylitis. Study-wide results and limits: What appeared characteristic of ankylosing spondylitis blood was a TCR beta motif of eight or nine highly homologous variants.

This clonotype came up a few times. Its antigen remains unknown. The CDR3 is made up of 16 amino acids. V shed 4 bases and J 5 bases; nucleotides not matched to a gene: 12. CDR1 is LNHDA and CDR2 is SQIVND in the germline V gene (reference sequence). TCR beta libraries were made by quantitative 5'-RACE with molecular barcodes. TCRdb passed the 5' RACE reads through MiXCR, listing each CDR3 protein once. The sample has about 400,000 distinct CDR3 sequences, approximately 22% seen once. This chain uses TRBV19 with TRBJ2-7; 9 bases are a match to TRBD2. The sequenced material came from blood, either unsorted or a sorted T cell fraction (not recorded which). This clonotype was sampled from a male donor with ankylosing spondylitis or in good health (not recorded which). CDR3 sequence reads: CASSNPLGSGGHEQYF. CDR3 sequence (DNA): TGTGCCAGTAGTAACCCCTTGGGTAGCGGGGGCCACGAGCAGTACTTC.